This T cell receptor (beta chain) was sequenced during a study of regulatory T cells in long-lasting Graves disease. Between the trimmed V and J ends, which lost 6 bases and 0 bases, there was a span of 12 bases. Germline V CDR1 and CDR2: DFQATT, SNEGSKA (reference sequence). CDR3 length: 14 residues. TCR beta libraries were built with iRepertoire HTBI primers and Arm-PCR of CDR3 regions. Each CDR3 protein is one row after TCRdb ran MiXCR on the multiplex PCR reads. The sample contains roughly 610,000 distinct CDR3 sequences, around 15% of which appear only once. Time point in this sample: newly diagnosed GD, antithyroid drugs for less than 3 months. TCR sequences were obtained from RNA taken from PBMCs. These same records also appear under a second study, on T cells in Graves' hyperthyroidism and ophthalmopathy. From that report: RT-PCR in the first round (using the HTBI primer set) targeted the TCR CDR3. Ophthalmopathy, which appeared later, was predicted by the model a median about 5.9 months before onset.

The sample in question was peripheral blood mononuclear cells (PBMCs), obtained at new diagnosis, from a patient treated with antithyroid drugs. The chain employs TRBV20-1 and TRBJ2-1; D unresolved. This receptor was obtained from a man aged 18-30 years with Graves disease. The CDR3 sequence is CSAIDWSSYNEQFF. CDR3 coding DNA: TGCAGTGCCATAGACTGGAGCTCCTACAATGAGCAGTTCTTC.